The rows below give T cell receptor beta chains drawn from one sample of a study of T cell responses to AZD1222 COVID-19 vaccine. Generated by immunoSEQ multiplex PCR, the TCRdb table keeps only in-frame clones and is missing some. Of over 100,000 clones in the sample, around 84% were seen once. The sample was peripheral blood, taken on day 0 of AZD1222 vaccination. The receptors shown here come from an adult in good health. Each CDR3 is given with its conserved first and last residue. D genes are given only for firm matches. Not all rows give a size; the values are once, few, many and, for expanded clones, a class.

size	D	V	J	DNA	CDR3
-	-	TRBV27	TRBJ1-6	TGTGCCAGCACCCCTCAGGGTTCCTATAATTCACCCCTCCACTTT	CASTPQGSYNSPLHF
few	TRBD1	TRBV5-6	TRBJ1-2	TGTGCCAGCAGCCCTTGGGACAGGCCAAACTATGGCTACACCTTC	CASSPWDRPNYGYTF
-	TRBD1	TRBV6-4	TRBJ2-1	TGTGCCAGCAGTGAACAGGGGGGTGAGCAGTTCTTC	CASSEQGGEQFF
-	-	TRBV21-1	TRBJ2-6	TGTGCCAGCAGCAACCGGGGGCGCGAGGGGGAGGCTTGTGGGGCCAACGTCCTGACTTTC	CASSNRGREGEACGANVLTF
few	TRBD1	TRBV7-9	TRBJ1-3	TGTGCCAGCAGCACGTCCTGGACAGGGTCTGGAAACACCATATATTTT	CASSTSWTGSGNTIYF
-	TRBD2	TRBV11-2	TRBJ2-1	TGTGCCAGCAGACGACTAGCGGGGGCCAACAATGAGCAGTTCTTC	CASRRLAGANNEQFF
-	-	TRBV5-1	TRBJ2-2	TGCGCCAGCAGACCGTCTAGGAACACCGGGGAGCTGTTTTTT	CASRPSRNTGELFF
-	-	TRBV27	TRBJ1-1	TGTGCCAGCAACCTGGGGGGAGGGAACACTGAAGCTTTCTTT	CASNLGGGNTEAFF
-	-	TRBV3-1/TRBV3-2	TRBJ1-5	TGTGCCAGCAGCCAAAATAGCAATCAGCCCCAGCATTTT	CASSQNSNQPQHF
-	TRBD2	TRBV27	TRBJ2-6	TGTGCCACCCGTAGGACTAGCGCGTTCTCTGGGGCCAACGTCCTGACTTTC	CATRRTSAFSGANVLTF
-	TRBD1	TRBV12-5	TRBJ1-1	TGTGCTAGTGCCGAAGTAAGTGACAGGGTCCTTTTTTTT	CASAEVSDRVLFF
-	-	TRBV11-2	TRBJ2-5	TGTGCCAGCAGCCCCGTCCTCGGGATTCAAGAGACCCAGTACTTC	CASSPVLGIQETQYF
many	-	TRBV7-8	TRBJ2-5	TGTGCCAGCAGCGTACCGGGACACCCGCGGGAGACCCAGTACTTC	CASSVPGHPRETQYF
-	-	TRBV7-2	TRBJ1-3	TGTGCCAGCAGCCTGGCGGGGTGGGACACCATATATTTT	CASSLAGWDTIYF
-	TRBD2	TRBV9	TRBJ2-1	TGTGCCAGCAGCGTAGCAGGAAGTAGCGGGATCAGTTACGAGCAGTTCTTC	CASSVAGSSGISYEQFF
-	TRBD1	TRBV6-5	TRBJ2-5	TGTGCCAGCAGAATGACAGGGGGTCTGGAGACCCAGTACTTC	CASRMTGGLETQYF
-	TRBD2	TRBV5-1	TRBJ2-1	TGCGCCAGCAGCGTCTTAGGGACTAGCGATGAGCAGTTCTTC	CASSVLGTSDEQFF
-	-	TRBV29-1	TRBJ1-1	TGCAGCGTTGAGTCTACGGCGAACACTGAAGCTTTCTTT	CSVESTANTEAFF
-	TRBD2	TRBV19	TRBJ2-1	TGTGCCAGTAGTTTACTAGCGGGTGAACCGTATGAGCAGTTCTTC	CASSLLAGEPYEQFF
-	-	TRBV5-6	TRBJ2-7	TGTGCCAGCAGCTTGCTTGGGGTCTCCTACGAGCAGTACTTC	CASSLLGVSYEQYF
-	TRBD2	TRBV10-2	TRBJ2-7	TGCGCCAGCAATGATGGATGGAGTGGCGGGAGTGACGAGCAGTACTTC	CASNDGWSGGSDEQYF
-	-	TRBV6-1	TRBJ2-3	TGTGCCAGCAGTGAGGGGGGTTGGGCAGATACGCAGTATTTT	CASSEGGWADTQYF
-	-	TRBV9	TRBJ1-2	TGTGCCAGCAGCTTCCTCGAACAGGAAGCTAACTATGGCTACACCTTC	CASSFLEQEANYGYTF
-	-	TRBV3-1/TRBV3-2	TRBJ1-2	TGTGCCAGCAGCCAAGAGGGCAGGTCTATCATCGGCTACACCTTC	CASSQEGRSIIGYTF
-	-	TRBV7-3	TRBJ2-1	TGTGCCAGCAGAGTTAATGGGGGAGATGGCAATGAGCAGTTCTTC	CASRVNGGDGNEQFF
-	-	TRBV10-1	TRBJ2-1	TGCGCCAGCAGTGAATATACCGGGATGTACAATGAGCAGTTCTTC	CASSEYTGMYNEQFF
-	-	TRBV7-3	TRBJ1-1	TGTGCCAGCAGCTTTTCTAGGAACACTGAAGCTTTCTTT	CASSFSRNTEAFF
few	-	TRBV7-9	TRBJ1-1	TGTGCCAGCAGCTTAGAGGGTGGGCGGCAGGAAGCTTTCTTT	CASSLEGGRQEAFF
-	-	TRBV18	TRBJ2-5	TGTGCCAGCTCAGACATCCGCGGGACCCAGTACTTC	CASSDIRGTQYF
once	-	TRBV6-4	TRBJ2-4	TGTGCCAGCAGTGAGCAGGGGGGTGCCAAAAACATTCAGTACTTC	CASSEQGGAKNIQYF
-	-	TRBV14	TRBJ2-7	TGTGCCAGCAGACCCAGCTTGGACAAACACTACGAGCAGTACTTC	CASRPSLDKHYEQYF
-	TRBD1	TRBV7-6	TRBJ2-1	TGTGCCAGCAGCTTAGACGGGACAGGGCGCTACAATGAGCAGTTCTTC	CASSLDGTGRYNEQFF
-	-	TRBV11-2	TRBJ1-2	TGTGCCAGCAGCTTAGGACCATATGGCTACACCTTC	CASSLGPYGYTF
-	TRBD2	TRBV4-1	TRBJ2-2	TGCGCCAGCAGCCAAGATAACTCCGGGGGGGCCGGCGGGGAGCTGTTTTTT	CASSQDNSGGAGGELFF
-	-	TRBV1	TRBJ2-3	TGCACCAGCAGCCAGTTAAGGGGACTAGCGGGGGGGCTCTACACAGATACGCAGTATTTT	CTSSQLRGLAGGLYTDTQYF